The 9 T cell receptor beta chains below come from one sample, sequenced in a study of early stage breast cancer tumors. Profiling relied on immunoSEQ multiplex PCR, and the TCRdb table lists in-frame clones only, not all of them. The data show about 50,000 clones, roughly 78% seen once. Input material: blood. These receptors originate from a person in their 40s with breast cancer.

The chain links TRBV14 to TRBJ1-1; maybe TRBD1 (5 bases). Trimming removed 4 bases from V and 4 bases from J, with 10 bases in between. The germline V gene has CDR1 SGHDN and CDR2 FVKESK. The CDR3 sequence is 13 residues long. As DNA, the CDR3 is TGTGCCAGCAGCCTGGGGGTAATCACTGAAGCTTTCTTT. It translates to CASSLGVITEAFF.

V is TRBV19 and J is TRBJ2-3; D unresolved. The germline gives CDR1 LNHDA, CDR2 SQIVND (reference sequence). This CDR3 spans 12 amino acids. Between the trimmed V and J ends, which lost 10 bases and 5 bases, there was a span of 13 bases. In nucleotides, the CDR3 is TGTGCCACTGGGCCCCTGGGAGATACGCAGTATTTT. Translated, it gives CATGPLGDTQYF. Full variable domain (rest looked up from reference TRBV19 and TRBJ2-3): DGGITQSPKYLFRKEGQNVTLSCEQNLNHDAMYWYRQDPGQGLRLIYYSQIVNDFQKGDIAEGYSVSREKKESFPLTVTSAQKNPTAFYLCATGPLGDTQYFGPGTRLTVL.

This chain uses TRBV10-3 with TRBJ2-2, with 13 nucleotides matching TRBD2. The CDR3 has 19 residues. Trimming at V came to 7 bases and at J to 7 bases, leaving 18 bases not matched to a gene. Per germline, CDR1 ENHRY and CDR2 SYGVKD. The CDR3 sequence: CAITSGLAGSEGTGGELFF. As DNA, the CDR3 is TGTGCCATCACCTCGGGACTAGCGGGATCTGAGGGGACCGGCGGGGAGCTGTTTTTT.

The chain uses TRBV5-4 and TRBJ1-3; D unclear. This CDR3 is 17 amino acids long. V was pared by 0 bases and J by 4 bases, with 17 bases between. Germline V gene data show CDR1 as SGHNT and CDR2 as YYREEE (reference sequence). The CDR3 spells CASSLDSNSLMGNTIYF. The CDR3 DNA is TGTGCCAGCAGCTTGGATTCGAACAGTCTCATGGGAAACACCATATATTTT.

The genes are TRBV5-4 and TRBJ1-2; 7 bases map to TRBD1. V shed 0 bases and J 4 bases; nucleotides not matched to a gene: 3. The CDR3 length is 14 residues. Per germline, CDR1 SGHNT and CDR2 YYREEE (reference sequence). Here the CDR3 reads CASSLGAGGYGYTF. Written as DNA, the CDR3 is TGTGCCAGCAGCTTGGGGGCAGGGGGCTATGGCTACACCTTC. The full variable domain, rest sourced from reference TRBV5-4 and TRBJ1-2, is ETGVTQSPTHLIKTRGQQVTLRCSSQSGHNTVSWYQQALGQGPQFIFQYYREEENGRGNFPPRFSGLQFPNYSSELNVNALELDDSALYLCASSLGAGGYGYTFGSGTRLTVV.

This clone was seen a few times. The CDR3 loop is CASSLGGTGNTEAFF. CDR3 nucleotide sequence: TGCGCCAGCAGCTTGGGAGGGACAGGCAACACTGAAGCTTTCTTT. The chain recombines TRBV5-1 with TRBJ1-1; 8 nucleotides line up with TRBD1. V was clipped by 0 bases and J by 2 bases; unmatched bases: 3. The CDR3 has 15 amino acids. Germline V lookup: CDR1 SGHRS, CDR2 YFSETQ.

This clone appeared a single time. This chain's CDR3 is CSVEAGLGETQYF. Here the CDR3 DNA reads TGCAGCGTTGAGGCAGGGTTGGGGGAGACCCAGTACTTC. This sequence joins TRBV29-1 and TRBJ2-5, with D perhaps matching TRBD1 (5 bases). V was trimmed by 3 bases and J by 5 bases, leaving 13 bases between them. Germline CDR1 reads SQVTM; CDR2 reads ANQGSEA. The CDR3 spans 13 residues.

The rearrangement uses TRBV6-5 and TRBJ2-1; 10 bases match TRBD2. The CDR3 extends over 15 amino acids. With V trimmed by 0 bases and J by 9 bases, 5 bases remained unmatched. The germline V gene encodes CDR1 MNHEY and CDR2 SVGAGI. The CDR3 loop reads CASSYSPSGRGEQFF. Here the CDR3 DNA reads TGTGCCAGCAGTTACTCCCCTAGCGGGAGAGGTGAGCAGTTCTTC.

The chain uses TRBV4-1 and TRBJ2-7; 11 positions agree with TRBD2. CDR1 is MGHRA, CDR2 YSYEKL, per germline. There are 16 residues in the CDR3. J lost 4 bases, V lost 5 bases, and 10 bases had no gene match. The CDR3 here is CASSLRGSSGRYEQYF. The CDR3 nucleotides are TGCGCCAGCAGCTTGAGAGGGTCTAGCGGGAGGTACGAGCAGTACTTC.